The rows below give T cell receptor beta chains drawn from one sample of a study of blood T cell repertoires in COVID-19. Produced via immunoSEQ multiplex PCR; TCRdb's table is partial and in-frame only. This sample has around 300,000 clones, with about nine tenths found just once. Material: peripheral blood. The receptor set was obtained from a man in his fifties or sixties with acute or convalescent COVID-19. Both conserved end residues are part of each CDR3. The D gene is left open where the match is weak. The size of a clone is reported for some rows only, either as once, few or many, or as a class for expanded clones.

v_gene	j_gene	abundance	d_gene	CDR3aa	CDR3nt
TRBV3-1/TRBV3-2	TRBJ1-2	NA	NA	CASSQSEGYTF	TGTGCCAGCAGCCAATCAGAAGGCTACACCTTC
TRBV29-1	TRBJ2-7	NA	TRBD1	CSVKMGQGLYEQYF	TGCAGCGTCAAAATGGGACAGGGGTTATACGAGCAGTACTTC
TRBV2	TRBJ1-1	NA	NA	CASKLEGMNTEAFF	TGTGCCAGCAAATTGGAGGGGATGAACACTGAAGCTTTCTTT
TRBV3-1/TRBV3-2	TRBJ1-6	few	NA	CASSQALGGSPLHF	TGTGCCAGCAGCCAAGCTCTTGGAGGGTCACCCCTCCACTTT
TRBV7-6	TRBJ2-3	NA	TRBD2	CASPESGGQDSTDTQYF	TGTGCCAGCCCCGAGAGCGGGGGGCAAGATAGCACAGATACGCAGTATTTT
TRBV4-2	TRBJ1-1	NA	TRBD1	CASSQGGTGGRTEAFF	TGTGCCAGCAGCCAAGGAGGGACAGGGGGCCGCACTGAAGCTTTCTTT
TRBV9	TRBJ2-2	few	TRBD1	CASSLLPGQGATGELFF	TGTGCCAGCAGTCTCCTTCCGGGACAGGGTGCCACCGGGGAGCTGTTTTTT
TRBV6-6	TRBJ1-1	once	NA	CASSPRVNTEAFF	TGTGCCAGCAGTCCCCGGGTGAACACTGAAGCTTTCTTT
TRBV11-3	TRBJ2-2	NA	NA	CASSPTSRGGELFF	TGTGCCAGCAGCCCCACCTCCCGGGGCGGGGAGCTGTTTTTT
TRBV6-5	TRBJ1-1	NA	NA	CASLGGGLNTEAFF	TGTGCCAGTTTGGGTGGCGGATTGAACACTGAAGCTTTCTTT
TRBV7-9	TRBJ1-6	NA	NA	CASSPSRDNSPLHF	TGTGCCAGCAGCCCGAGCCGGGATAATTCACCCCTCCACTTT
TRBV3-1/TRBV3-2	TRBJ2-7	NA	NA	CASSQVLDQQYF	TGTGCCAGCAGCCAAGTACTAGACCAGCAGTACTTC
TRBV6-5	TRBJ1-4	NA	TRBD1	CASSYWPGGNEKLFF	TGTGCCAGCAGTTACTGGCCAGGGGGGAATGAAAAACTGTTTTTT
TRBV3-1/TRBV3-2	TRBJ2-5	NA	TRBD2	CASSQEDGGVLETQYF	TGTGCCAGCAGCCAAGAGGACGGGGGGGTCCTGGAGACCCAGTACTTC
TRBV5-4	TRBJ2-3	NA	TRBD1	CASSLGTGARDTQYF	TGTGCCAGCAGCTTGGGGACAGGGGCTAGAGATACGCAGTATTTT
TRBV6-6	TRBJ1-2	NA	TRBD1	CASIPQGNYGYTF	TGTGCCAGCATTCCACAGGGGAACTATGGCTACACCTTC
TRBV14	TRBJ1-1	NA	TRBD1	CASSPRDRLNTEAFF	TGTGCCAGCAGCCCACGGGACAGGCTGAACACTGAAGCTTTCTTT
TRBV18	TRBJ1-1	NA	TRBD1	CASSPIGQADGEAFF	TGTGCCAGCTCACCAATCGGACAGGCGGACGGGGAAGCTTTCTTT
TRBV30	TRBJ1-1	NA	TRBD1	CAWREGANTEAFF	TGTGCCTGGAGGGAGGGGGCTAACACTGAAGCTTTCTTT